The 22 T cell receptor beta chains reported below all come from one sample, sequenced in a study of T cells in Graves' hyperthyroidism and ophthalmopathy (dated by TCRdb to about 2019). The receptor library was made with multiplex PCR. The instrument was an Illumina HiSeq 2000. The TCR beta CDR3 regions were amplified from the RNA transcripts. A first-round RT-PCR of the TCR CDR3 used the HTBI primer set with the Qiagen OneStep RT-PCR kit. TCRdb ran its own pipeline on the public reads, namely fastp trimming at Q25 and MiXCR clone calling, and kept in-frame beta chains. Duplicate CDR3 protein sequences are folded into a single record with the most common DNA and genes. The sample table shows roughly 500,000 distinct CDR3 sequences, and roughly 22% are seen once. The top ten hold around 54% of the sample. Sequenced sample: blood. Every receptor here comes from a woman between 65 and 79 years old with Graves' ophthalmopathy.

J is TRBJ1-2 and V is TRBV6-1, with 7 bases identical to TRBD1. V dropped 5 bases and J dropped 3; count of bases not matched to a gene: 12. The CDR3 consists of 16 residues. CDR1 and CDR2 from the germline V gene are MNHNS and SASEGT. The CDR3 reads CASSLALTGVDYGYTF. CDR3 sequence (DNA): TGTGCCAGCAGTTTAGCGCTTACAGGGGTAGACTATGGCTACACCTTC.

The chain has TRBV7-2 and TRBJ2-3; no clear D. V dropped 0 bases and J dropped 5 bases, with 6 bases sitting between them. Germline V CDR1 and CDR2: SGHTA, FQGNSA. The CDR3 is 13 residues long. The CDR3 DNA reads as TGTGCCAGCAGCTTAGCTCCCCTAGATACGCAGTATTTT. Its protein is CASSLAPLDTQYF.

The table lists this clonotype with many counts. Written as DNA, the CDR3 is TGTGCCAGCTCACCTCGACAGGGCAATGAGCAGTTCTTC. It codes for CASSPRQGNEQFF. The chain uses TRBV18 and TRBJ2-1, with TRBD1 matching 7 bases. The J segment lost 6 bases and the V segment lost 3 bases, leaving 2 bases of the junction unmatched. The V gene's germline CDR1 is KGHSH and CDR2 LQKENI. CDR3 size: 13 residues.

The V gene is TRBV19, the J gene TRBJ2-7; 8 bases match TRBD1. The CDR3 loop spans 16 amino acids. Germline V CDR1 and CDR2: LNHDA, SQIVND (reference sequence). Trimming at V came to 7 bases and at J to 5 bases, leaving 16 bases not matched to a gene. For the CDR3, the DNA is TGTGCCAGTACCTCAGGGAGCGGACAGGGCATCAACGAGCAGTACTTC. Its protein is CASTSGSGQGINEQYF.

V usage is TRBV12-3 or TRBV12-4 and J usage is TRBJ1-4, with no clear D. V was pared by 5 bases and J by 4 bases, with 8 bases between. The CDR3 is 13 residues long. CDR3 DNA sequence: TGTGCCAGCAGTCGGACTTTTAATGAAAAACTGTTTTTT. Protein: CASSRTFNEKLFF.

This clonotype was found many times. The J gene is TRBJ1-1, the V gene TRBV7-8, with D perhaps TRBD1 (6 bases). CDR3 length: 16 amino acids. Trimming took 5 bases from V and 1 from J, leaving 17 bases between them. From germline, CDR1 is SGHVS and CDR2 FQNEAQ. CDR3 coding DNA: TGTGCCAGCAGCCCCCACCGCTGGGGGGCGAACACTGAAGCTTTCTTT. Translated, it gives CASSPHRWGANTEAFF.

The rearrangement uses TRBV10-3 and TRBJ2-1, with unresolved D. The V end was cut by 11 bases, the J end by 5 bases, with 10 bases between. Per the germline V gene, CDR1 is ENHRY and CDR2 is SYGVKD. The CDR3 runs 11 residues. CDR3 amino acids: CASHSDNEQFF. CDR3 nucleotide sequence: TGTGCCTCCCACAGCGACAATGAGCAGTTCTTC.

This chain uses TRBV20-1 with TRBJ2-7; the D gene is possibly TRBD2 (6 bases). Germline values: CDR1 DFQATT, CDR2 SNEGSKA (reference sequence). This CDR3 is 15 amino acids long. V lost 1 base and J 0 bases, leaving 13 bases between the germline ends. The CDR3 nucleotides read TGCAGTGCTAGAGGGGGTAGCGGATTCTCCTACGAGCAGTACTTC. This sequence encodes CSARGGSGFSYEQYF.

This clonotype was observed at least ten times. CDR3 in amino acids: CSTTGTVNEKLFF. The CDR3 coding sequence is TGCAGTACTACCGGGACAGTAAATGAAAAACTGTTTTTT. The rearrangement links TRBV20-1 to TRBJ1-4, with 7 nucleotides matching TRBD1. The ends lost 8 bases at V and 5 bases at J; junction bases unmatched: 8. The germline gives CDR1 DFQATT, CDR2 SNEGSKA (reference sequence). The CDR3 totals 13 residues.

This clonotype was observed many times. The CDR3 protein is CASTEVGGSYEQYF. In DNA, the CDR3 is TGTGCCAGCACTGAGGTAGGGGGCTCCTACGAGCAGTACTTC. The rearrangement links TRBV28 to TRBJ2-7; D possibly corresponds to TRBD1 (6 bases). The length of the CDR3 is 14 residues. Germline assignment: CDR1 MDHEN and CDR2 SYDVKM. The V gene lost 7 bases and the J gene lost 0 bases, with 13 bases spanning the gap.

The chain has TRBV6-6 and TRBJ1-2; D might be TRBD1 (6 bases). Between the trimmed V and J ends, which lost 2 bases and 3 bases, there was a span of 13 bases. The CDR3 runs 15 residues. The germline V gene has CDR1 MNHNY and CDR2 SVGAGI (reference sequence). This CDR3 reads CASSYPRRGDYGYTF. DNA for the CDR3: TGTGCCAGCAGTTACCCTCGGAGGGGGGACTATGGCTACACCTTC.

This clonotype appeared many times. The gene calls are TRBV20-1 and TRBJ1-5; weak D call: TRBD1 (6 bases). V lost 3 bases, J lost 0 bases, and 9 bases lay in between. The CDR3 runs 14 residues. CDR1 and CDR2 from the germline V gene are DFQATT and SNEGSKA (reference sequence). This chain's CDR3 is CSASGQNSNQPQHF. The CDR3 nucleotides are TGCAGTGCTAGCGGACAGAATAGCAATCAGCCCCAGCATTTT.

There are a few counts of this clonotype. This chain connects TRBV5-4 to TRBJ2-5; D uncertain. This CDR3 spans 13 amino acids. The ends were cut back, 4 bases at V and 0 bases at J, with 7 bases in the middle. Germline assignment: CDR1 SGHNT and CDR2 YYREEE (reference sequence). The CDR3 here is CASSARYQETQYF. Here the CDR3 DNA reads TGTGCCAGCAGCGCGAGGTACCAAGAGACCCAGTACTTC.

This clonotype was counted a few times. The J gene is TRBJ2-2, the V gene TRBV29-1; no clear D. This CDR3 has 14 amino acids. The V and J ends lost 4 bases and 0 bases respectively, with 9 bases between them. Germline V gene lookup returns CDR1 SQVTM and CDR2 ANQGSEA. The CDR3 here is CSVGFHSNTGELFF. The CDR3 DNA sequence: TGCAGCGTTGGGTTCCATTCGAACACCGGGGAGCTGTTTTTT.

This clonotype was seen many times. The rearrangement uses TRBV11-2 and TRBJ2-1, with 7 bases aligning to TRBD2. V dropped 1 base and J dropped 2; count of bases not matched to a gene: 8. The CDR3 consists of 17 residues. Germline CDR1 is SGHAT and CDR2 is FQNNGV. The CDR3: CASSLVGSGRAYNEQFF. The CDR3 region has the DNA TGTGCCAGCAGCTTAGTGGGCTCGGGGAGGGCCTACAATGAGCAGTTCTTC.

The gene calls are TRBV20-1 and TRBJ1-2; weak D call: TRBD1 (5 bases). Germline CDR1 DFQATT, CDR2 SNEGSKA (reference sequence). The CDR3 extends over 14 amino acids. V was clipped by 0 bases and J by 4 bases, with 12 bases between them. As DNA, the CDR3 is TGCAGTGCTAGAGAATGGGGGACGGTCTATGGCTACACCTTC. Amino acids: CSAREWGTVYGYTF.

The J gene is TRBJ2-7, the V gene TRBV5-1; D remains unclear. The V gene lost 7 bases and the J gene lost 3 bases, with 14 bases spanning the gap. This CDR3 region has 13 residues. Germline V gene data show CDR1 as SGHRS and CDR2 as YFSETQ. The CDR3 sequence: CASRPLNSYEQYF. DNA of the CDR3: TGCGCCAGCCGACCACTTAACAGCTACGAGCAGTACTTC.

This clonotype was observed a handful of times. The chain carries TRBV28 and TRBJ2-2; perhaps TRBD1 as D (5 bases). The V and J ends lost 3 bases and 6 bases respectively, with 11 bases between them. Germline CDR1 MDHEN, CDR2 SYDVKM. This CDR3 is built from 14 residues. The chain's CDR3 is CASSFLGVAGELFF. The CDR3, as DNA: TGTGCCAGCAGTTTTCTAGGGGTCGCCGGGGAGCTGTTTTTT.

The chain uses TRBV20-1 and TRBJ2-1; the match to TRBD2 covers 12 bases. Germline CDR1 and CDR2: DFQATT and SNEGSKA (reference sequence). The trim removed 7 bases at V and 4 bases at J, leaving 8 bases unmatched. The CDR3 length is 15 residues. The CDR3 nucleotides read TGCAGTGGTCTACGGACTAGCGGGATTTACAATGAGCAGTTCTTC. Encoded protein: CSGLRTSGIYNEQFF.

This clonotype was found many times. This rearrangement joins TRBV6-5 to TRBJ2-2; weak D call: TRBD2 (5 bases). With 2 bases removed from V and 3 bases from J, the gap between germline ends came to 10 bases. The germline CDR1 and CDR2 sequences are MNHEY and SVGAGI. This CDR3 has 15 amino acids. CDR3: CASSYGGSYTGELFF. CDR3 sequence (DNA): TGTGCCAGCAGTTACGGTGGGAGTTACACCGGGGAGCTGTTTTTT.

This rearrangement joins TRBV20-1 to TRBJ2-4; TRBD1 matches 7 bases. CDR3 length: 14 amino acids. With V trimmed by 1 base and J by 1 base, 1 base remained unmatched. Germline CDR1 DFQATT, CDR2 SNEGSKA (reference sequence). The CDR3 sequence: CSARATGAKNIQYF. For the CDR3, the DNA is TGCAGTGCTAGAGCGACAGGGGCCAAAAACATTCAGTACTTC.

This clonotype was detected ten times or more. V gene TRBV28 combines with J gene TRBJ2-5; 9 bases fit TRBD2. The V gene's germline CDR1 is MDHEN and CDR2 SYDVKM. The CDR3 loop spans 12 amino acids. J gave up 5 bases and V 5 bases, and 0 bases lay outside the gene matches. This chain's CDR3 is CASSTSGETQYF. The CDR3 DNA is TGTGCCAGCAGTACTAGCGGGGAGACCCAGTACTTC.